These 29 T cell receptor beta chains came from one sample sequenced in a study of cytomegalovirus exposure and HLA in healthy donors. Researchers ran the PCR with 60 Vbeta and 13 Jbeta primers. This table comes from immunoSEQ multiplex PCR, and its TCRdb copy is limited to in-frame clones, with some not included. The table shows around 120,000 clones, with 60% to 85% occurring only once. The source material was PBMCs. These receptors were taken from a middle-aged woman in good health and CMV-seropositive.

This chain joins TRBV25-1 and TRBJ2-1, with 14 bases matching TRBD2. Unmatched junction bases numbered 9, after V lost 8 bases and J lost 6 bases. This CDR3 has 16 amino acids. Germline loops: CDR1 MGHDK, CDR2 SYGVNS. The CDR3: CASGRLAGGPGNEQFF. The CDR3 nucleotides are TGTGCCAGCGGGAGACTAGCGGGGGGGCCGGGCAATGAGCAGTTCTTC.

The chain recombines TRBV6-1 with TRBJ1-1; possibly TRBD1 for D (6 bases). The CDR3 runs 14 residues. V lost 0 bases and J 6 bases, leaving 11 bases between the germline ends. CDR1 MNHNS and CDR2 SASEGT come from the germline V gene. The chain's CDR3 is CASSEAQGVAEAFF. In nucleotides, the CDR3 is TGTGCCAGCAGTGAAGCACAGGGTGTAGCTGAAGCTTTCTTT.

The table lists this clone with a count of one. The junction departs from the called germline gene at one end, perhaps through a read error. This chain links TRBV25-1 with TRBJ2-7; 11 bases align to TRBD1. The CDR3 consists of 15 residues. Germline CDR1 reads MGHDK; CDR2 reads SYGVNS. For the CDR3, the DNA is TGTGCCAGCAGTGAGTGGACAGGGGGCTCCCACGAGCAGTACTTC. Translation: CASSEWTGGSHEQYF.

Only one count was recorded for this clone. The genes are TRBV29-1 and TRBJ2-3; TRBD1 is a possible D gene (5 bases). V lost 7 bases, J lost 2 bases, and 7 bases lay in between. Germline CDR1 and CDR2: SQVTM and ANQGSEA. The CDR3 extends over 11 amino acids. The CDR3 DNA follows: TGCAGCGGGGGCTTCACAGATACGCAGTATTTT. Residues: CSGGFTDTQYF.

The rearrangement links TRBV19 to TRBJ1-4, with TRBD1 as a possible D gene (5 bases). CDR3 length: 15 residues. CDR1 and CDR2 from the germline V gene are LNHDA and SQIVND (reference sequence). Trimming shortened V by 4 bases and J by 2 bases, and 11 bases separated the two germline ends. The CDR3 DNA sequence: TGTGCCAGTAGTAGATCAGGGCGGACTAATGAAAAACTGTTTTTT. Protein: CASSRSGRTNEKLFF.

The V call is TRBV30, the J call TRBJ1-5, with D tentatively TRBD1 (5 bases). This CDR3 region has 15 residues. Germline CDR1 GTSNPN, CDR2 SVGIG (reference sequence). V was clipped by 6 bases and J by 3 bases, with 18 bases between them. CDR3 amino acids: CACRGEGLFNQPQHF. The CDR3 DNA follows: TGTGCCTGCCGAGGGGAGGGACTATTCAATCAGCCCCAGCATTTT.

As for this clone: Mismatch with germline at one junction end may stem from a read error. The J gene is TRBJ1-3, the V gene TRBV7-7, with D possibly TRBD1 on 5 matching bases. Germline V CDR1 and CDR2: SSHAT, FNYEAQ (reference sequence). The CDR3 consists of 14 residues. The CDR3, as DNA: TGTGCTAGCAGCCCCGACAGCTCTGGAAACACCATATATTTT. Protein: CASSPDSSGNTIYF.

The chain combines TRBV5-1 with TRBJ1-6; the D is unclear. Trimming removed 1 base from V and 7 bases from J, with 6 bases in between. CDR3 size: 13 residues. Germline loops: CDR1 SGHRS, CDR2 YFSETQ. CDR3 sequence (DNA): TGCGCCAGCAGCTTGTCGGGGAATTCACCCCTCCACTTT. It specifies CASSLSGNSPLHF.

The rearrangement uses TRBV5-6 and TRBJ1-4, with D possibly TRBD1 on 5 matching bases. This CDR3 contains 16 residues. V was cut by 4 bases and J by 5 bases, with 18 bases left in between. CDR1 and CDR2 (germline): SGHDT, YYEEEE. This chain's CDR3 is CASSPTLAGSNEKLFF. CDR3 sequence (DNA): TGTGCCAGCAGCCCAACCTTGGCAGGGTCGAATGAAAAACTGTTTTTT.

This clone appeared a single time. The rearrangement joins TRBV11-1 to TRBJ1-4; D gene ambiguous. V lost 1 base and J lost 5, with 11 bases in between. CDR3 size: 15 residues. Germline V CDR1 and CDR2: SGHAT, FQDESV (reference sequence). As DNA, the CDR3 is TGTGCCAGCAGCTTAGAGTGGCGGTCCAATGAAAAACTGTTTTTT. Translated, it gives CASSLEWRSNEKLFF.

Regarding this clone: Other DNA sequences in this sample translate to the same CDR3. The genes are TRBV7-2 and TRBJ1-2; D perhaps matches TRBD1 (5 bases). The CDR3 runs to 11 residues. V lost 5 bases, J lost 6 bases, and 7 bases lay in between. Germline V CDR1 and CDR2: SGHTA, FQGNSA. Written as DNA, the CDR3 is TGTGCCAGCAGCCTCAGGGATGGCTACACCTTC. Residues: CASSLRDGYTF.

This chain joins TRBV4-2 and TRBJ1-6; D might be TRBD1 (5 bases). The CDR3 has 13 amino acids. Germline CDR1 LGHNA, CDR2 YNFKEQ. V was clipped by 8 bases and J by 7 bases, with 12 bases between them. CDR3 nucleotides: TGTGCCAGCTCAACGGGGGGAAATTCACCCCTCCACTTT. Protein: CASSTGGNSPLHF.

The chain joins TRBV6-1 to TRBJ2-3, with D possibly being TRBD1 (5 bases). The CDR3 has 15 residues. Between the trimmed V and J ends, which lost 3 bases and 1 base, there was a span of 11 bases. Per the germline V gene, CDR1 is MNHNS and CDR2 is SASEGT. As DNA, the CDR3 is TGTGCCAGCAGTGATCAGGGATGGGGCACAGATACGCAGTATTTT. Translated, it gives CASSDQGWGTDTQYF.

This clone was recorded a few times. Other DNA sequences within the sample encode an identical CDR3. The chain recombines TRBV5-1 with TRBJ1-4; tentative D call: TRBD1 (5 bases). V gave up 0 bases and J gave up 8 bases, with 11 bases separating them. CDR1 and CDR2 from the germline V gene are SGHRS and YFSETQ. The CDR3 length is 14 residues. CDR3 amino acids: CASSLGGLGEKLFF. The CDR3 DNA is TGCGCCAGCAGCTTGGGGGGCTTGGGGGAAAAACTGTTTTTT.

This clone has more than one count but fewer than ten. The rearrangement uses TRBV5-1 and TRBJ2-3; maybe TRBD2 (5 bases). Germline loops: CDR1 SGHRS, CDR2 YFSETQ. Deletions cut 4 bases from V and 7 bases from J, with 13 bases between. The CDR3 length is 13 residues. The CDR3 sequence is CASSPSLTNTQYF. CDR3 bases: TGCGCCAGCAGCCCTAGCCTCACGAATACGCAGTATTTT. The full variable domain, completed using reference TRBV5-1 and TRBJ2-3, is KAGVTQTPRYLIKTRGQQVTLSCSPISGHRSVSWYQQTPGQGLQFLFEYFSETQRNKGNFPGRFSGRQFSNSRSEMNVSTLELGDSALYLCASSPSLTNTQYFGPGTRLTVL.

The chain uses TRBV7-2 and TRBJ2-7; TRBD2 agrees at 7 bases. Per the germline V gene, CDR1 is SGHTA and CDR2 is FQGNSA. The CDR3 runs 13 residues. The V and J ends lost 5 bases and 4 bases, in that order; junction bases with no gene match: 5. Written as DNA, the CDR3 is TGTGCCAGCAGCCTGACTAGCAGGTACGAGCAGTACTTC. Encoded protein: CASSLTSRYEQYF.

The chain has TRBV4-2 and TRBJ2-7, with TRBD1 identical over 7 bases. Germline trimming cut 3 bases from V and 3 bases from J; bases unmatched to any gene: 11. CDR1 is LGHNA, CDR2 YNFKEQ, per germline. This CDR3 is 16 amino acids long. CDR3 in DNA: TGTGCCAGCAGCCACTACCTGACAGGGAGAGGCTACGAGCAGTACTTC. It codes for CASSHYLTGRGYEQYF.

The chain recombines TRBV19 with TRBJ2-7, with a possible D match to TRBD1 (6 bases). The CDR3 consists of 14 residues. In germline, CDR1 is LNHDA, CDR2 SQIVND (reference sequence). The ends were cut back, 6 bases at V and 0 bases at J, with 12 bases in the middle. CDR3 amino acids: CASSLRTASYEQYF. CDR3 coding DNA: TGTGCCAGTAGCCTCCGGACAGCCTCCTACGAGCAGTACTTC.

The gene calls are TRBV29-1 and TRBJ2-2, with D perhaps TRBD1 (5 bases). The germline gives CDR1 SQVTM, CDR2 ANQGSEA. V was pared by 8 bases and J by 5 bases, with 15 bases between. The length of the CDR3 is 13 residues. CDR3: CSSSGLKTGELFF. The CDR3 DNA sequence: TGCAGCTCGTCAGGGTTGAAAACCGGGGAGCTGTTTTTT.

This clone was observed a single time. J is TRBJ2-3 and V is TRBV11-2; perhaps TRBD2 as D (5 bases). V was trimmed by 5 bases and J by 4 bases, leaving 13 bases between them. Germline assignment: CDR1 SGHAT and CDR2 FQNNGV. The CDR3 is 14 residues long. CDR3 protein: CASSPTSIADTQYF. CDR3 DNA: TGTGCCAGCAGCCCTACTAGTATCGCAGATACGCAGTATTTT.

The chain links TRBV27 to TRBJ2-2, with D tentatively TRBD1 (6 bases). Looked up from germline, CDR1 is MNHEY and CDR2 is SMNVEV (reference sequence). V was trimmed by 2 bases and J by 2 bases, leaving 12 bases between them. This CDR3 spans 16 amino acids. The CDR3 DNA reads TGTGCCAGCAGTTTAACCGGGACAAGAAACACCGGGGAGCTGTTTTTT. Translation: CASSLTGTRNTGELFF.

The V gene is TRBV7-2, the J gene TRBJ2-7, with a possible D match to TRBD1 (6 bases). CDR3 length: 14 residues. V lost 5 bases, J lost 2 bases, and 13 bases lay in between. Germline-derived CDR1 and CDR2 are SGHTA and FQGNSA. CDR3 sequence: CASSQRQVPYEQYF. Here the CDR3 DNA reads TGTGCCAGCAGCCAGAGACAGGTCCCCTACGAGCAGTACTTC.

This clone appeared a single time. The chain employs TRBV6-1 and TRBJ1-5; no firm D call. This CDR3 region has 15 residues. Deletions cut 4 bases from V and 3 bases from J, with 13 bases between. Germline V CDR1 and CDR2: MNHNS, SASEGT. The CDR3 DNA reads TGTGCCAGCAGTGTGTTTGGGCAGACCAATCAGCCCCAGCATTTT. This translates into CASSVFGQTNQPQHF.

V and J are TRBV7-9 and TRBJ2-2, with 7 bases identical to TRBD1. Germline CDR1 reads SEHNR; CDR2 reads FQNEAQ (reference sequence). The ends lost 5 bases at V and 5 bases at J; junction bases unmatched: 8. The CDR3 covers 15 residues. CDR3 loop: CASSPDRLPTGELFF. The CDR3 DNA follows: TGTGCCAGCAGCCCGGACAGGCTGCCGACCGGGGAGCTGTTTTTT.

The chain combines TRBV7-9 with TRBJ1-1, with D perhaps TRBD1 (6 bases). The V and J ends lost 5 bases and 7 bases respectively, with 14 bases between them. This CDR3 region has 13 residues. Per germline, CDR1 SEHNR and CDR2 FQNEAQ (reference sequence). The chain's CDR3 is CASSRGGLGEAFF. The CDR3 region has the DNA TGTGCCAGCAGCCGGGGGGGGCTCGGTGAAGCTTTCTTT.

This sequence joins TRBV5-1 and TRBJ2-7; perhaps TRBD2 as D (6 bases). Trimming pared 0 bases from V and 2 bases from J, leaving 18 bases between. The CDR3 runs to 17 residues. In germline, CDR1 is SGHRS, CDR2 YFSETQ. Here the CDR3 reads CASSLDQEGQLTYEQYF. The CDR3 region has the DNA TGCGCCAGCAGCTTGGACCAGGAGGGCCAGCTTACCTACGAGCAGTACTTC.

The rearrangement joins TRBV6-4 to TRBJ2-3; 10 positions match TRBD2. Germline V gene lookup returns CDR1 MRHNA and CDR2 SNTAGT. The CDR3 contains 15 residues. With V trimmed by 3 bases and J by 1 base, 1 base remained unmatched. This CDR3 reads CASSEGTSGTDTQYF. The CDR3 DNA sequence: TGTGCCAGCAGTGAGGGGACTAGCGGCACAGATACGCAGTATTTT.

The chain uses TRBV11-2 and TRBJ2-1, with a tentative D call TRBD2 (7 bases). The CDR3 consists of 15 residues. The germline V gene encodes CDR1 SGHAT and CDR2 FQNNGV. The V gene lost 1 base and the J gene lost 2 bases, with 9 bases spanning the gap. The CDR3 nucleotides read TGTGCCAGCAGCTTAGTCGGGGGGCCCTACAATGAGCAGTTCTTC. This gives the protein CASSLVGGPYNEQFF.

The chain employs TRBV29-1 and TRBJ1-1; tentative D call: TRBD1 (5 bases). CDR1 is SQVTM and CDR2 is ANQGSEA in the germline V gene. CDR3 length: 11 residues. The V and J ends lost 2 bases and 8 bases respectively, with 9 bases between them. CDR3 bases: TGCAGCGTTGAAACCAACAGGGAAGCTTTCTTT. Protein: CSVETNREAFF.